This TCR beta chain was obtained from a study of Tregs in tolerant kidney transplant recipients (dated by TCRdb to between 2018 and 2021). Describing the broader study: TCRbeta sequencing was used in the study to identify donor-specific regulatory T cells before combined kidney and bone marrow transplantation, and the identified cells were then tracked after transplant.

V is cut by 3 bases and J by 2 bases, and the space between the germline ends is 18 bases. The CDR3 starts with the cysteine, ends with the phenylalanine, and has 17 residues. The retained sequence is limited to the CDR3, 51 bases, with the frame set at the first base. From a lookup of the germline V gene (reference sequence), CDR1 and CDR2 are LNHNV and YYDKDF. For TCRbeta CDR3 sequencing, genomic DNA from the sorted cells was extracted using the QIAGEN DNeasy Blood and Tissue Kit. High-throughput TCRbeta CDR3 sequencing, including PCR amplification with bias correction and internal controls, was performed commercially through immunoSEQ. The study's processing was this. Unique productive TCRbeta sequences were defined by CDR3 nucleotide sequence where primers matched, and otherwise by CDR3 amino acid sequence together with Vbeta and Jbeta genes. To correct sorting error, sequences shared between sorted populations at a frequency ratio of 2:1 or less were removed; the rest were assigned to the higher population. Donor-reactive sequences were defined as at least 5-fold expanded in CFSE-low cells versus unstimulated cells, with frequency of at least 0.01% in CFSE-low cells. Jensen-Shannon divergence calculated on the top 100 TCRbeta sequences ranked by frequency was used to measure repertoire divergence. For any sample with multiple sequencing runs, sorting error was corrected in each run separately before the runs were pooled. TCRdb holds this immuneACCESS table with in-frame rearrangements only. Some clones are missing; in checked studies, unresolved V genes explain under half, and the rest has no known cause. The V and J calls and clone size are taken from that table; D and trimming were inferred from the DNA. The sample profile shows fewer than 95,000 clones; 93% of them were found once. Together, the top ten hold under 2% of the sample.

Of note for this clone: Its cognate antigen has yet to be identified. No much larger clone is present one base from it, and per-base qualities are unavailable.

Study-wide conclusions, independent of this receptor: For some patients the PCR primers changed over time, which made it impossible to compare the samples from those patients at the nucleotide level. Expanding Tregs with activated donor B cells appeared to identify the most biologically relevant and donor-specific TCRbeta repertoire. The study was constrained by small patient numbers, and validation of the findings is required in larger populations and under other immunosuppression protocols. Donor-specific Treg expansion was found to exceed global Treg expansion in tolerant patients, suggesting antigen-driven rather than nonspecific expansion. Although technical replication error seemed to be minimal, the question of biological reproducibility was not addressed directly.

The transplants used related donors along with nonmyeloablative bone marrow transplantation, and in the human trials mixed chimerism was transient. Thawed PBMCs were FACS-sorted into unstimulated Tregs (CD4+CD25+CD127-), CD4+ non-Tregs (CD4+CD25-), CD4 cells and CD8 cells. The patients were a few recipients of combined kidney and bone marrow transplants from the ITN036ST trial, and samples were available only for these trial subjects. Healthy control blood was separated into PBMCs by Ficoll density gradient and cryopreserved, and patient PBMCs were collected both before and after transplant. The receptor was derived from a human patient who received a combined kidney and bone marrow transplant. Following a transplant, some T lymphocytes may have been derived from the graft donor. The chain employs TRBV15 and TRBJ2-3, with TRBD2 tentatively as D gene (6 bases match). The sequencing here drew on CD4+ T cells from blood (PBMCs), taken 12 months after the transplant. The CDR3 reads as follows: CATSSPGSPGLTDTQYF. At the DNA level, the sequence is TGTGCCACCAGCAGCCCCGGCTCTCCGGGACTCACAGATACGCAGTATTTT.